This note documents a single T cell receptor beta chain sequence. At the DNA level, this CDR3 is encoded by other sequences in the same sample as well. This entry is derived from a study of cytomegalovirus exposure and HLA in healthy donors. Germline loops: CDR1 SGHTA, CDR2 FQGNSA. The CDR3 length is 13 residues. V was trimmed by 6 bases and J by 1 base, leaving 8 bases between them. Both 60 Vbeta primers and 13 Jbeta primers went into the PCR. TCRdb keeps only in-frame clones here, not all; method: immunoSEQ multiplex PCR. Of under 110,000 clones listed, roughly 75% were seen once; the top ten hold roughly 2.5%.

Sequenced sample: PBMCs. The sequence was collected from a man aged 35 to 55 in good health and CMV-seronegative. The genes are TRBV7-2 and TRBJ2-3; D may be TRBD1 (6 bases). CDR3 loop: CASRTGGTDTQYF. CDR3 DNA sequence: TGTGCCAGCAGGACAGGAGGCACAGATACGCAGTATTTT.